This passage covers 31 T cell receptor beta chains from one sample sequenced in a study of shared clonotypes between healthy human individuals. CD45RO-negative, CCR7-positively selected cells formed the naive CD8 fraction, excluding terminally differentiated effector memory CD45RA+ cells. Some clones are missing from TCRdb's copy, which holds only in-frame ones; the method was immunoSEQ multiplex PCR. The sample carries approximately 600,000 clones, 90% to 95% recorded once. The sample consisted of naive CD8+ T cells sorted from blood. These receptors were collected from a woman aged 25 to 45 in good health.

The rearrangement uses TRBV9 and TRBJ1-3; D ambiguous. The CDR3 is 14 residues long. The V gene's germline CDR1 is SGDLS and CDR2 YYNGEE. The germline V and J ends were trimmed by 3 bases and 7 bases, with 14 bases remaining between them. The CDR3 nucleotides read TGTGCCAGCAGCGGAGCATGGAGCAGCAACACCATATATTTT. It translates to CASSGAWSSNTIYF.

The rearrangement links TRBV7-9 to TRBJ2-1, with TRBD2 matching over 7 bases. The CDR3 sequence is 14 residues long. The germline V gene encodes CDR1 SEHNR and CDR2 FQNEAQ (reference sequence). V was clipped by 2 bases and J by 6 bases; unmatched bases: 4. CDR3 DNA sequence: TGTGCCAGCAGCTTAAGTCTAGCGGCCAATGAGCAGTTCTTC. This translates into CASSLSLAANEQFF.

V gene TRBV7-6 combines with J gene TRBJ2-7, with D possibly being TRBD2 (5 bases). Germline CDR1 SGHVS, CDR2 FNYEAQ. With 2 bases removed from V and 2 bases from J, the gap between germline ends came to 13 bases. The CDR3 has 15 residues. CDR3: CASSLMAAEAYEQYF. In DNA form, the CDR3 reads TGTGCCAGCAGCTTAATGGCGGCGGAGGCCTACGAGCAGTACTTC. Supplemented by reference TRBV7-6 and TRBJ2-7, the full variable domain reads GAGVSQSPRYKVTKRGQDVALRCDPISGHVSLYWYRQALGQGPEFLTYFNYEAQQDKSGLPNDRFSAERPEGSISTLTIQRTEQRDSAMYRCASSLMAAEAYEQYFGPGTRLTVT.

As for this clone: Other DNA sequences in this sample translate to the same CDR3. The V and J genes are TRBV28 and TRBJ2-7; tentatively, D is TRBD1 or TRBD2 (5 bases each). Germline values: CDR1 MDHEN, CDR2 SYDVKM. The CDR3 is 13 residues long. The V end lost 4 bases, the J end lost 3 bases, and 10 bases lay between the germline ends. The CDR3 spells CASSWGPSYEQYF. The CDR3 DNA sequence: TGTGCCAGCAGTTGGGGACCGAGCTACGAGCAGTACTTC. Complete variable domain (other parts from reference TRBV28 and TRBJ2-7): DVKVTQSSRYLVKRTGEKVFLECVQDMDHENMFWYRQDPGLGLRLIYFSYDVKMKEKGDIPEGYSVSREKKERFSLILESASTNQTSMYLCASSWGPSYEQYFGPGTRLTVT.

The CDR3 sequence is CSASPAGQGSYEQYF. Written as DNA, the CDR3 is TGCAGCGCGTCCCCGGCGGGACAGGGCTCCTACGAGCAGTACTTC. This chain uses TRBV29-1 with TRBJ2-7; 9 positions match TRBD1. In germline, CDR1 is SQVTM, CDR2 ANQGSEA. With V trimmed by 7 bases and J by 0 bases, 10 bases remained unmatched. The CDR3 loop spans 15 amino acids.

This sequence joins TRBV19 and TRBJ2-7; 8 bases agree with TRBD2. Germline assignment: CDR1 LNHDA and CDR2 SQIVND (reference sequence). Trimming removed 6 bases from V and 3 bases from J; junction bases left unmatched: 13. This CDR3 has 16 residues. The CDR3 coding sequence is TGTGCCAGTAGGGACATTCGGACTAGCAGAGACTACGAGCAGTACTTC. Its protein product is CASRDIRTSRDYEQYF. The full variable domain, in which reference TRBV19 and TRBJ2-7 provide the parts outside the CDR3, is DGGITQSPKYLFRKEGQNVTLSCEQNLNHDAMYWYRQDPGQGLRLIYYSQIVNDFQKGDIAEGYSVSREKKESFPLTVTSAQKNPTAFYLCASRDIRTSRDYEQYFGPGTRLTVT.

The chain links TRBV30 to TRBJ1-3; D is unclear. Germline V lookup: CDR1 GTSNPN, CDR2 SVGIG (reference sequence). Trimming removed 0 bases at V and 4 bases at J, with 4 bases between. The CDR3 sequence is 12 residues long. CDR3 in amino acids: CAWSVLGNTIYF. In nucleotides, the CDR3 is TGTGCCTGGAGTGTACTAGGAAACACCATATATTTT.

This chain links TRBV7-6 with TRBJ1-5; weak D call: TRBD1 (6 bases). CDR1 is SGHVS and CDR2 is FNYEAQ in the germline V gene. This CDR3 comprises 20 residues. V was clipped by 5 bases and J by 0 bases, with 26 bases between them. The CDR3 loop reads CASSRLPGGEIRDSNQPQHF. CDR3 DNA: TGTGCCAGCAGCCGTCTCCCTGGGGGCGAGATCCGTGATAGCAATCAGCCCCAGCATTTT.

The chain has TRBV28 and TRBJ2-1, with D perhaps TRBD2 (5 bases). V was cut by 4 bases and J by 6 bases, with 10 bases left in between. Germline V CDR1 and CDR2: MDHEN, SYDVKM. The CDR3 totals 13 residues. CDR3 nucleotide sequence: TGTGCCAGCAGTTCGCTAGCCCTCAATGAGCAGTTCTTC. Protein product: CASSSLALNEQFF.

This clone was seen a single time. V is TRBV2 and J is TRBJ2-5; TRBD2 matches at 9 bases. This CDR3 is 15 amino acids long. Per germline, CDR1 SNHLY and CDR2 FYNNEI. The J segment lost 5 bases and the V segment lost 6 bases, leaving 10 bases of the junction unmatched. The CDR3 DNA follows: TGTGCCAGCAGAGCCTCGGGCGGGAGGGGTGAGACCCAGTACTTC. Its translation: CASRASGGRGETQYF. The whole variable domain, remainder taken from reference TRBV2 and TRBJ2-5, is EPEVTQTPSHQVTQMGQEVILRCVPISNHLYFYWYRQILGQKVEFLVSFYNNEISEKSEIFDDQFSVERPDGSNFTLKIRSTKLEDSAMYFCASRASGGRGETQYFGPGTRLLVL.

This rearrangement joins TRBV5-1 to TRBJ2-7, with D tentatively TRBD1 or TRBD2 (5 bases each). Trimming pared 3 bases from V and 2 bases from J, leaving 12 bases between. The CDR3 runs 14 residues. Germline V gene sequence: CDR1 SGHRS, CDR2 YFSETQ. CDR3 sequence reads: CASSSGRTTYEQYF. CDR3 nucleotides: TGCGCCAGCAGCTCGGGACGAACCACCTACGAGCAGTACTTC.

This clone was observed a few times. The same CDR3 also results from other DNA sequences found in this sample. This chain uses TRBV5-4 with TRBJ2-7; tentative D call: TRBD2 (5 bases). V was shortened by 0 bases and J by 3 bases, with 7 bases between the two germline ends. Germline V CDR1 and CDR2: SGHNT, YYREEE (reference sequence). CDR3 length: 13 residues. The CDR3 protein is CASSLGGYYEQYF. In DNA, the CDR3 is TGTGCCAGCAGCTTGGGCGGGTACTACGAGCAGTACTTC.

This chain links TRBV5-6 with TRBJ1-2, with D unclear. CDR3 length equals 13 residues. Germline lookup yields CDR1 SGHDT and CDR2 YYEEEE. V was shortened by 1 base and J by 6 bases, with 10 bases between the two germline ends. CDR3 region: CASSLWGLDGYTF. CDR3 coding DNA: TGTGCCAGCAGCTTGTGGGGTCTAGATGGCTACACCTTC.

The rearrangement joins TRBV5-4 to TRBJ1-2; possibly TRBD1 for D (6 bases). Between the trimmed V and J ends, which lost 0 bases and 3 bases, there was a span of 9 bases. This CDR3 is 14 amino acids long. The germline gives CDR1 SGHNT, CDR2 YYREEE (reference sequence). The CDR3 loop is CASSLGDTYYGYTF. CDR3 bases: TGTGCCAGCAGCTTGGGGGACACCTACTATGGCTACACCTTC.

The table lists this clone with a few counts. This CDR3 is also generated by other DNA sequences in the sample. V gene TRBV5-4 combines with J gene TRBJ1-1; D ambiguous. Deletions cut 4 bases from V and 1 base from J, with 8 bases between. CDR3 length equals 13 residues. Germline V gene lookup returns CDR1 SGHNT and CDR2 YYREEE (reference sequence). This CDR3 reads CASSLPENTEAFF. CDR3 sequence (DNA): TGTGCCAGCAGCCTGCCGGAGAACACTGAAGCTTTCTTT.

This chain connects TRBV6-6 to TRBJ2-7, with D possibly being TRBD1 or TRBD2 (5 bases each). Germline assignment: CDR1 MNHNY and CDR2 SVGAGI (reference sequence). This CDR3 has 15 amino acids. V was shortened by 3 bases and J by 2 bases, with 14 bases between the two germline ends. CDR3 in amino acids: CASSYQGTATYEQYF. The CDR3 region has the DNA TGTGCCAGCAGTTATCAAGGGACGGCAACCTACGAGCAGTACTTC.

This chain uses TRBV5-1 with TRBJ2-7, with D perhaps TRBD1 (5 bases). This CDR3 has 14 residues. Per germline, CDR1 SGHRS and CDR2 YFSETQ. The V end lost 7 bases, the J end lost 7 bases, and 21 bases lay between the germline ends. CDR3 amino acids: CASSQGQGMREQYF. The CDR3 region has the DNA TGCGCCAGCTCCCAGGGCCAAGGGATGAGGGAGCAGTACTTC.

The chain is built from TRBV28 and TRBJ1-2, with unresolved D. Germline lookup yields CDR1 MDHEN and CDR2 SYDVKM. The CDR3 length is 16 residues. Trimming cost V 0 bases and J 6 bases, with 17 bases left between them. The CDR3 region is CASSLWEKAQRDGYTF. In nucleotides, the CDR3 is TGTGCCAGCAGTTTATGGGAAAAGGCACAGCGGGATGGCTACACCTTC.

The J gene is TRBJ1-1, the V gene TRBV4-1; 8 bases map to TRBD1. CDR1 and CDR2 from the germline V gene are MGHRA and YSYEKL. With 4 bases clipped from V and 2 bases from J, the junction kept 6 bases outside the gene matches. The CDR3 sequence is 15 residues long. CDR3 residues: CASSPQTGVNTEAFF. CDR3 bases: TGCGCCAGCAGCCCCCAGACAGGGGTCAACACTGAAGCTTTCTTT.

V and J are TRBV27 and TRBJ2-7; D remains unclear. The V gene lost 10 bases and the J gene lost 6 bases, with 22 bases spanning the gap. The germline V gene has CDR1 MNHEY and CDR2 SMNVEV (reference sequence). This CDR3 has 14 amino acids. CDR3 sequence: CATSPFWASSEQYF. The CDR3 nucleotides are TGTGCCACCTCTCCGTTTTGGGCCTCTAGCGAGCAGTACTTC.

The V call is TRBV6-1, the J call TRBJ1-2; unclear D gene. Trimming removed 3 bases from V and 8 bases from J, with 19 bases in between. In germline, CDR1 is MNHNS, CDR2 SASEGT. This CDR3 has 15 residues. DNA of the CDR3: TGTGCCAGCAGTGAGATGGCAGGCGGTGAGGGAGGCTACACCTTC. It encodes CASSEMAGGEGGYTF.

V gene TRBV28 combines with J gene TRBJ2-7, with TRBD1 matching over 9 bases. This CDR3 is 14 amino acids long. In germline, CDR1 is MDHEN, CDR2 SYDVKM. Unmatched junction bases numbered 7, after V lost 3 bases and J lost 7 bases. CDR3 in DNA: TGTGCCAGCAGTTTTTGGACAGGGGCCGGTGAGCAGTACTTC. Amino acid sequence: CASSFWTGAGEQYF.

The chain combines TRBV4-1 with TRBJ2-7; 7 bases fit TRBD2. The CDR3 consists of 16 residues. Germline CDR1 is MGHRA and CDR2 is YSYEKL. Losses at the gene ends were 6 bases for V and 2 bases for J; bases not matched to a gene: 13. Written as DNA, the CDR3 is TGCGCCAGCAGTGTCCGGTGGGGCGGGGGAACCTACGAGCAGTACTTC. As protein: CASSVRWGGGTYEQYF.

This chain joins TRBV4-1 and TRBJ2-7, with unresolved D. CDR1 is MGHRA and CDR2 is YSYEKL in the germline V gene. V was shortened by 1 base and J by 1 base, with 5 bases between the two germline ends. The CDR3 covers 13 residues. The CDR3 is CASSQGISYEQYF. The CDR3, as DNA: TGCGCCAGCAGCCAAGGTATATCCTACGAGCAGTACTTC.

V usage is TRBV7-9 and J usage is TRBJ2-7; weak D call: TRBD2 (7 bases). The germline CDR1 and CDR2 sequences are SEHNR and FQNEAQ (reference sequence). V was shortened by 2 bases and J by 7 bases, with 15 bases between the two germline ends. This CDR3 has 14 residues. The DNA of the CDR3 is TGTGCCAGCAGCTTACCCCGGGGGGCGGGGGAGCAGTACTTC. Encoded protein: CASSLPRGAGEQYF.

The chain combines TRBV7-9 with TRBJ2-2; 7 positions match TRBD1. V shed 6 bases, J shed 5 bases, and the junction held 3 bases outside the gene matches. Germline CDR1 and CDR2: SEHNR and FQNEAQ (reference sequence). CDR3 length: 13 amino acids. The CDR3 reads CASSRDRTGELFF. CDR3 nucleotide sequence: TGTGCCAGCAGTAGGGACAGAACCGGGGAGCTGTTTTTT.

The rearrangement links TRBV5-6 to TRBJ2-7, with D possibly TRBD2 on 6 matching bases. CDR1 is SGHDT and CDR2 is YYEEEE in the germline V gene. The V end lost 3 bases, the J end lost 6 bases, and 10 bases lay between the germline ends. The CDR3 is 12 residues long. The CDR3 is CASSSGLTEQYF. For the CDR3, the DNA is TGTGCCAGCAGCTCGGGACTTACCGAGCAGTACTTC.

The chain carries TRBV5-4 and TRBJ2-7; TRBD2 matches 7 bases. This CDR3 region has 14 residues. Per germline, CDR1 SGHNT and CDR2 YYREEE (reference sequence). The junction had 9 bases not matched to a gene; V was cut back by 4 bases and J by 5 bases. The CDR3 nucleotides read TGTGCCAGCAGCATCTGGGGGGGTTGGGACGAGCAGTACTTC. As protein: CASSIWGGWDEQYF. Variable domain in full (rest from reference TRBV5-4 and TRBJ2-7): ETGVTQSPTHLIKTRGQQVTLRCSSQSGHNTVSWYQQALGQGPQFIFQYYREEENGRGNFPPRFSGLQFPNYSSELNVNALELDDSALYLCASSIWGGWDEQYFGPGTRLTVT.

For this clone: The junction shows a germline mismatch at one end, possibly a read error. V and J are TRBV27 and TRBJ2-3; 8 bases agree with TRBD2. CDR1 is MNHEY and CDR2 is SMNVEV in the germline V gene (reference sequence). CDR3 length equals 16 residues. CDR3 residues: CASFKPGSGSTDTQYF. In DNA form, the CDR3 reads TGTGCCAGCTTCAAGCCGGGGAGCGGGAGCACGGATACGCAGTATTTT.

The J gene is TRBJ2-5, the V gene TRBV5-8; D is undetermined. The end of the DNA aligns better with TRBJ2-7, so the J call may be wrong. The CDR3 extends over 11 amino acids. Germline values: CDR1 SGHTS, CDR2 YDEGEE. The CDR3 bases are TGTGCCAGCAGCTTGGCCGTCGAGCAGTACTTC. Amino acids: CASSLAVEQYF.

Concerning this clone itself: An end of the junction does not agree with germline; a read error may underlie this. This chain connects TRBV11-2 to TRBJ2-1, with 13 bases matching TRBD2. This CDR3 contains 17 residues. CDR1 is SGHAT and CDR2 is FQNNGV in the germline V gene. CDR3: CASSLFGTSGIFNEQIF. The CDR3 coding sequence is TGTGCCAGCAGCTTATTCGGGACTAGCGGGATATTCAATGAGCAGATCTTC.